A selection of T cell receptor beta chains follows, all from one sample in a study of cytomegalovirus exposure and HLA in healthy donors. Libraries were prepared by immunoSEQ multiplex PCR; TCRdb keeps only in-frame clonotypes and omits some of them. This table holds approximately 150,000 clones, 76% found once. Sequences were obtained from PBMCs. These receptors came from a male donor in good health and CMV-seronegative. Both conserved end residues are part of each CDR3. D genes are given only for firm matches. Only part of the rows carry a size: once, few, many, or a class if the clone is expanded.

v_gene: TRBV12-5; j_gene: TRBJ1-5; d_gene: .; abundance: .; CDR3aa: CASGGRFQPQHF; CDR3nt: TGTGCTAGTGGGGGGCGCTTTCAGCCCCAGCATTTT
v_gene: TRBV11-2; j_gene: TRBJ1-5; d_gene: .; abundance: .; CDR3aa: CASRGGFNQPQHF; CDR3nt: TGTGCCAGCAGGGGGGGGTTCAATCAGCCCCAGCATTTT
v_gene: TRBV29-1; j_gene: TRBJ2-4; d_gene: .; abundance: .; CDR3aa: CREIALAQLAKNIQYF; CDR3nt: TGCAGAGAAATAGCTCTGGCCCAGCTAGCCAAAAACATTCAGTACTTC
v_gene: TRBV19; j_gene: TRBJ1-1; d_gene: TRBD1; abundance: .; CDR3aa: CASSVDRWNEAFF; CDR3nt: TGTGCCAGTAGTGTGGACAGGTGGAATGAAGCTTTCTTT
v_gene: TRBV6-1; j_gene: TRBJ2-1; d_gene: .; abundance: .; CDR3aa: CASLTPGLDYEQFF; CDR3nt: TGTGCCAGCCTCACCCCCGGATTAGACTATGAGCAGTTCTTC
v_gene: TRBV7-2; j_gene: TRBJ2-3; d_gene: TRBD2; abundance: .; CDR3aa: CASSRAGGGTDTQYF; CDR3nt: TGTGCCAGCAGCCGGGCGGGGGGCGGCACAGATACGCAGTATTTT
v_gene: TRBV7-3; j_gene: TRBJ2-1; d_gene: TRBD2; abundance: .; CDR3aa: CASSPGLAGGSEQFF; CDR3nt: TGTGCCAGCAGCCCGGGACTAGCGGGAGGATCGGAGCAGTTCTTC
v_gene: TRBV27; j_gene: TRBJ2-1; d_gene: .; abundance: .; CDR3aa: CASSGPAYNEQFF; CDR3nt: TGTGCCAGCAGTGGGCCGGCCTACAATGAGCAGTTCTTC
v_gene: TRBV28; j_gene: TRBJ1-5; d_gene: TRBD1; abundance: .; CDR3aa: CASSLLRQGDGQPQHF; CDR3nt: TGTGCCAGCAGTTTATTAAGACAGGGGGACGGTCAGCCCCAGCATTTT
v_gene: TRBV2; j_gene: TRBJ1-5; d_gene: .; abundance: .; CDR3aa: CASSRDLNQPQHF; CDR3nt: TGTGCCAGCTCTCGGGACTTGAATCAGCCCCAGCATTTT
v_gene: TRBV4-1; j_gene: TRBJ2-7; d_gene: .; abundance: .; CDR3aa: CASSQDLSGFYEQYF; CDR3nt: TGCGCCAGCAGCCAAGATCTTTCAGGCTTCTACGAGCAGTACTTC
v_gene: TRBV7-6; j_gene: TRBJ1-1; d_gene: TRBD1; abundance: few; CDR3aa: CASSLHRGGTEAFF; CDR3nt: TGTGCCAGCAGCTTGCACAGGGGAGGCACTGAAGCTTTCTTT
v_gene: TRBV18; j_gene: TRBJ2-1; d_gene: .; abundance: once; CDR3aa: CASSPRTPNEQFF; CDR3nt: TGTGCCAGCTCACCAAGGACACCCAATGAGCAGTTCTTC
v_gene: TRBV9; j_gene: TRBJ2-2; d_gene: .; abundance: few; CDR3aa: CASSVGYRVNGELFF; CDR3nt: TGTGCCAGCAGCGTAGGGTACAGGGTCAACGGGGAGCTGTTTTTT
v_gene: TRBV15; j_gene: TRBJ1-2; d_gene: TRBD1; abundance: few; CDR3aa: CATSRSGTGANYGYTF; CDR3nt: TGTGCCACCAGCAGATCCGGGACAGGGGCGAACTATGGCTACACCTTC
v_gene: TRBV10-3; j_gene: TRBJ1-6; d_gene: .; abundance: .; CDR3aa: CAISDRAGPDSPLHF; CDR3nt: TGTGCCATCAGTGATAGGGCAGGGCCGGATTCACCCCTCCACTTT
v_gene: TRBV5-4; j_gene: TRBJ2-5; d_gene: .; abundance: .; CDR3aa: CASSSEGYETQYF; CDR3nt: TGTGCCAGCAGCTCAGAGGGATACGAGACCCAGTACTTC
v_gene: TRBV11-2; j_gene: TRBJ2-7; d_gene: .; abundance: .; CDR3aa: CASSPIGGVYEQYF; CDR3nt: TGTGCCAGCAGCCCGATCGGAGGGGTCTACGAGCAGTACTTC
v_gene: TRBV5-6; j_gene: TRBJ2-1; d_gene: TRBD2; abundance: .; CDR3aa: CASSLSTGGLLYNEQLF; CDR3nt: TGTGCCAGCAGCTTATCGACGGGAGGCCTACTCTACAATGAGCAGCTCTTC
v_gene: TRBV19; j_gene: TRBJ1-5; d_gene: .; abundance: .; CDR3aa: CASSRGTGRWSNQPQHF; CDR3nt: TGTGCCAGTAGCCGCGGGACTGGGCGGTGGAGCAATCAGCCCCAGCATTTT
v_gene: TRBV5-5; j_gene: TRBJ2-7; d_gene: TRBD2; abundance: .; CDR3aa: CACSGLAGYEQYF; CDR3nt: TGTGCCTGCTCGGGACTAGCGGGTTACGAGCAGTACTTC
v_gene: TRBV6-5; j_gene: TRBJ1-5; d_gene: .; abundance: once; CDR3aa: CASSQNGGDQPQHF; CDR3nt: TGTGCCAGCAGCCAAAATGGGGGCGATCAGCCCCAGCATTTT
v_gene: TRBV9; j_gene: TRBJ2-5; d_gene: .; abundance: .; CDR3aa: CASSLGSGRGETQYF; CDR3nt: TGTGCCAGCAGCCTAGGGTCGGGGCGGGGAGAGACCCAGTACTTC
v_gene: TRBV4-1; j_gene: TRBJ2-3; d_gene: .; abundance: .; CDR3aa: CASSQEGEMGATDTQYF; CDR3nt: TGCGCCAGCAGCCAAGAGGGCGAGATGGGGGCAACGGATACGCAGTATTTT
v_gene: TRBV6-5; j_gene: TRBJ2-5; d_gene: TRBD2; abundance: .; CDR3aa: CASSAEAGVSVTQYF; CDR3nt: TGTGCCAGCAGTGCCGAAGCGGGAGTTTCTGTGACCCAGTACTTC
v_gene: TRBV5-1; j_gene: TRBJ2-1; d_gene: .; abundance: .; CDR3aa: CASSSGDYNEQFF; CDR3nt: TGCGCCAGCAGCTCAGGGGACTACAATGAGCAGTTCTTC
v_gene: TRBV6-1; j_gene: TRBJ1-1; d_gene: .; abundance: few; CDR3aa: CASSGGKNTEAFF; CDR3nt: TGTGCCAGCAGTGGAGGGAAGAACACTGAAGCTTTCTTT
v_gene: TRBV4-1; j_gene: TRBJ1-6; d_gene: .; abundance: medium-sized; CDR3aa: CASSHRYGGNYNSPLHF; CDR3nt: TGCGCCAGCAGCCACCGATATGGGGGGAACTATAATTCACCCCTCCACTTT
v_gene: TRBV28; j_gene: TRBJ1-2; d_gene: TRBD1; abundance: .; CDR3aa: CASSPEPRGDGYTF; CDR3nt: TGTGCCAGCAGTCCCGAGCCCAGGGGGGATGGCTACACCTTC
v_gene: TRBV28; j_gene: TRBJ2-7; d_gene: .; abundance: .; CDR3aa: CASTPDSFGEQYF; CDR3nt: TGTGCCAGCACCCCCGACTCGTTTGGCGAGCAGTACTTC
v_gene: TRBV13; j_gene: TRBJ2-7; d_gene: TRBD1; abundance: few; CDR3aa: CASSIRQGVGHEQYF; CDR3nt: TGTGCCAGCAGTATCCGACAGGGGGTTGGCCACGAGCAGTACTTC
v_gene: TRBV18; j_gene: TRBJ2-2; d_gene: .; abundance: .; CDR3aa: CASSPPVQYTGELFF; CDR3nt: TGTGCCAGCTCACCACCCGTTCAGTACACCGGGGAGCTGTTTTTT
v_gene: TRBV19; j_gene: TRBJ2-6; d_gene: TRBD1; abundance: .; CDR3aa: CASSRAGQGYSTGANVLTF; CDR3nt: TGTGCCAGTAGTCGCGCGGGACAGGGATATTCTACTGGGGCCAACGTCCTGACTTTC
v_gene: TRBV29-1; j_gene: TRBJ2-1; d_gene: TRBD2; abundance: .; CDR3aa: CSVHEGPSGRTFTNEQFF; CDR3nt: TGCAGCGTTCACGAAGGGCCCAGCGGGAGGACTTTCACAAATGAGCAGTTCTTC
v_gene: TRBV7-2; j_gene: TRBJ2-5; d_gene: .; abundance: few; CDR3aa: CASSLNPAVETQYF; CDR3nt: TGTGCCAGCAGTTTAAACCCCGCGGTAGAGACCCAGTACTTC
v_gene: TRBV27; j_gene: TRBJ1-6; d_gene: .; abundance: .; CDR3aa: CASSLRRIDTYNSPLHF; CDR3nt: TGTGCCAGCAGTTTAAGGCGAATAGACACCTATAATTCACCCCTCCACTTT
v_gene: TRBV6-1; j_gene: TRBJ2-2; d_gene: .; abundance: .; CDR3aa: CASSDGDIGELFF; CDR3nt: TGTGCCAGCAGTGATGGGGACATCGGGGAGCTGTTTTTT
v_gene: TRBV18; j_gene: TRBJ2-5; d_gene: .; abundance: once; CDR3aa: CASSPLGTPQETQYF; CDR3nt: TGTGCCAGCTCACCGCTTGGGACACCGCAAGAGACCCAGTACTTC
v_gene: TRBV18; j_gene: TRBJ2-7; d_gene: .; abundance: .; CDR3aa: CASSPGSGSDYEQYF; CDR3nt: TGTGCCAGCTCACCAGGAAGCGGGTCCGACTACGAGCAGTACTTC
v_gene: TRBV5-8; j_gene: TRBJ2-1; d_gene: TRBD1; abundance: .; CDR3aa: CASSSDREYQQFF; CDR3nt: TGTGCCAGCAGCTCGGACAGGGAATATCAGCAGTTCTTC
v_gene: TRBV2; j_gene: TRBJ2-1; d_gene: TRBD1; abundance: .; CDR3aa: CASSEGTGSSYNEQFF; CDR3nt: TGTGCCAGCAGTGAAGGGACAGGGAGCTCCTACAATGAGCAGTTCTTC
v_gene: TRBV18; j_gene: TRBJ1-2; d_gene: .; abundance: .; CDR3aa: CASSPEGARGYTF; CDR3nt: TGTGCCAGCTCACCGGAAGGGGCTAGGGGCTACACCTTC
v_gene: TRBV6-5; j_gene: TRBJ2-7; d_gene: TRBD2; abundance: .; CDR3aa: CASSYGGGGRLYEQYF; CDR3nt: TGTGCCAGCAGTTACGGGGGGGGCGGGAGGCTGTATGAGCAGTACTTC
v_gene: TRBV23-1; j_gene: TRBJ2-3; d_gene: TRBD2; abundance: .; CDR3aa: CAVAAGDTQYF; CDR3nt: TGCGCCGTGGCAGCGGGGGATACGCAGTATTTT
v_gene: TRBV7-2; j_gene: TRBJ2-2; d_gene: .; abundance: .; CDR3aa: CASRGDTGELFF; CDR3nt: TGTGCCAGCAGAGGAGACACCGGGGAGCTGTTTTTT
v_gene: TRBV4-1; j_gene: TRBJ2-7; d_gene: TRBD1; abundance: .; CDR3aa: CASSQMDRGSYEQYF; CDR3nt: TGCGCCAGCAGCCAAATGGACAGGGGCTCCTACGAGCAGTACTTC
v_gene: TRBV14; j_gene: TRBJ2-1; d_gene: TRBD2; abundance: .; CDR3aa: CASSQVRGLREVNEQFF; CDR3nt: TGTGCCAGCAGCCAAGTCCGTGGTTTGCGGGAGGTAAATGAGCAGTTCTTC
v_gene: TRBV30; j_gene: TRBJ2-3; d_gene: TRBD2; abundance: once; CDR3aa: CAWSVRTSGIADTQYF; CDR3nt: TGTGCCTGGAGTGTACGGACTAGCGGGATCGCAGATACGCAGTATTTT
v_gene: TRBV27; j_gene: TRBJ2-1; d_gene: .; abundance: .; CDR3aa: CASSHLGNRHILSYNEQFF; CDR3nt: TGTGCCAGCAGTCACCTGGGCAACAGGCACATTTTATCCTACAATGAGCAGTTCTTC
v_gene: TRBV2; j_gene: TRBJ1-3; d_gene: TRBD1; abundance: .; CDR3aa: CASRSGGTGAGNTIYF; CDR3nt: TGTGCCAGCAGATCCGGGGGGACAGGGGCTGGAAACACCATATATTTT
v_gene: TRBV19; j_gene: TRBJ1-4; d_gene: TRBD1; abundance: few; CDR3aa: CASTMDRRREKLFF; CDR3nt: TGTGCCAGTACTATGGACAGGAGGCGTGAAAAACTGTTTTTT
v_gene: TRBV9; j_gene: TRBJ1-3; d_gene: .; abundance: once; CDR3aa: CASSVGGGSGNTIYF; CDR3nt: TGTGCCAGCAGCGTAGGAGGGGGCTCTGGAAACACCATATATTTT
v_gene: TRBV18; j_gene: TRBJ2-2; d_gene: .; abundance: .; CDR3aa: CASSPSSGANTGELFF; CDR3nt: TGTGCCAGCTCACCATCCTCAGGGGCGAACACCGGGGAGCTGTTTTTT
v_gene: TRBV28; j_gene: TRBJ2-2; d_gene: TRBD1; abundance: .; CDR3aa: CASRPGTANTGELFF; CDR3nt: TGCGCCAGCAGACCGGGGACAGCGAACACCGGGGAGCTGTTTTTT
v_gene: TRBV7-9; j_gene: TRBJ1-1; d_gene: .; abundance: .; CDR3aa: CASSLAPEKFGLMNTEAFF; CDR3nt: TGTGCCAGCAGCTTAGCCCCCGAGAAATTCGGACTGATGAACACTGAAGCTTTCTTT
v_gene: TRBV9; j_gene: TRBJ2-2; d_gene: TRBD1; abundance: .; CDR3aa: CASSQGLGTGELFF; CDR3nt: TGTGCCAGTTCACAGGGGTTGGGGACCGGGGAGCTGTTTTTT